The clone carrying this T cell receptor (beta chain) was recorded many times. This specimen belongs to a study of T-cell reconstitution after alpha-beta-depleted transplantation in children. Trimming at V came to 4 bases and at J to 0 bases, leaving 8 bases not matched to a gene. The CDR3 contains 16 residues. The germline V gene encodes CDR1 SGHTA and CDR2 FQGNSA. The authors prepared the TCRbeta library with unique molecular identifiers. Using its own MiXCR run on the PCR reads, TCRdb lists one record per CDR3 protein. The sample holds 900,000 or so distinct CDR3 sequences; 15% to 20% are singletons and the top ten take roughly 4.8%.

This clonotype originated in a male patient under 18 who had a stem cell transplant for acute lymphoblastic leukemia, so the T cells may come from the graft donor. The sample here was PBMCs, mostly from graft donor cells, taken 360 days after TCRalphabeta/CD19-depleted stem cell transplant. The chain has TRBV7-2 and TRBJ1-1, with TRBD1 identical over 7 bases. The CDR3 DNA reads TGTGCCAGCAGCTCAGCAGGGGGACGGCTGAACACTGAAGCTTTCTTT. Residues: CASSSAGGRLNTEAFF.